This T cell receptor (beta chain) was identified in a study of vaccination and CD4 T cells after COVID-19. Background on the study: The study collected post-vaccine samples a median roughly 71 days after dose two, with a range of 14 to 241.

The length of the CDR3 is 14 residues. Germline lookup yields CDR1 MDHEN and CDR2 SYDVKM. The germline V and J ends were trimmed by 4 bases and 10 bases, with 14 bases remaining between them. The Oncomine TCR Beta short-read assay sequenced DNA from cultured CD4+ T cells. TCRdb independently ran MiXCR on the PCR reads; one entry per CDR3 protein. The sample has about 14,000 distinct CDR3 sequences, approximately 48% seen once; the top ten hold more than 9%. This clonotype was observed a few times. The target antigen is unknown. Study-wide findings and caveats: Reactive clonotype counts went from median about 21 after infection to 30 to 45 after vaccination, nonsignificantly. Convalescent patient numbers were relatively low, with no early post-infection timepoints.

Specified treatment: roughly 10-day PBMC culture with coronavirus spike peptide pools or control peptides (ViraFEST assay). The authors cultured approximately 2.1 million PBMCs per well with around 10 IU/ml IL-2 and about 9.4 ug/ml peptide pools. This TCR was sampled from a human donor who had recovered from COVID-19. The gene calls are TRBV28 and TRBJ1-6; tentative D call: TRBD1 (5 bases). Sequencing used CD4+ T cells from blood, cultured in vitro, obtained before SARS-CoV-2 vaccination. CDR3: CASSYRGSDSPLHF. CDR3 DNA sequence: TGTGCCAGCAGTTATCGGGGGTCGGACTCACCCCTCCACTTT. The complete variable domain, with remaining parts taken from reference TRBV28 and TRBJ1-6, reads DVKVTQSSRYLVKRTGEKVFLECVQDMDHENMFWYRQDPGLGLRLIYFSYDVKMKEKGDIPEGYSVSREKKERFSLILESASTNQTSMYLCASSYRGSDSPLHFGNGTRLTVT.